A selection of T cell receptor beta chains follows, all from one sample in a study of T cells in Graves' hyperthyroidism and ophthalmopathy. TCRdb fed the multiplex PCR reads into MiXCR, producing one record per CDR3 protein. Of over 300,000 distinct CDR3 sequences listed, approximately 13% are singletons. The sample comprised blood. These receptors all come from a woman between 40 and 55 years old with Graves' ophthalmopathy. Each CDR3 is given with its conserved first and last residue. Fields, in order: J gene, D gene, V gene, clone size, CDR3 protein, CDR3 DNA. D genes are given only for firm matches. Some rows mark clone size as missing; the rest say once, few, many or name a class of expanded clone.

>TRBJ2-7|NA|TRBV5-1|few
CASSLTLSYEQYF
TGCGCCAGCAGCTTGACCCTCTCCTACGAGCAGTACTTC
>TRBJ1-2|NA|TRBV5-1|NA
CASSSEQGSLGGYTF
TGCGCCAGCAGCTCAGAACAGGGTAGTTTGGGTGGCTACACCTTC
>TRBJ1-5|NA|TRBV20-1|NA
CSARDRRGLGPQHF
TGCAGTGCTAGAGATCGCAGGGGATTAGGGCCCCAGCATTTT
>TRBJ2-1|NA|TRBV19|NA
CASTMNYNEQFF
TGTGCCAGTACCATGAACTACAATGAGCAGTTCTTC
>TRBJ2-3|TRBD1|TRBV6-1|many
CASSDETGATDTQYF
TGTGCCAGCAGTGATGAGACAGGGGCCACAGATACGCAGTATTTT
>TRBJ2-3|TRBD2|TRBV7-2|many
CASSLGTSGSTDTQYF
TGTGCCAGCAGCTTGGGGACTAGCGGGAGCACAGATACGCAGTATTTT
>TRBJ1-5|NA|TRBV6-1|many
CASSPVGDGGNQPQHF
TGTGCCAGCAGTCCCGTAGGGGATGGAGGGAATCAGCCCCAGCATTTT
>TRBJ2-3|TRBD1|TRBV29-1|NA
CSVQQGRDRGTDTQYF
TGCAGCGTTCAGCAGGGCCGGGACAGGGGCACAGATACGCAGTATTTT
>TRBJ2-1|NA|TRBV10-3|many
CATLEAGVSPYNEQFF
TGTGCCACCCTAGAGGCAGGGGTGAGCCCCTACAATGAGCAGTTCTTC
>TRBJ2-7|NA|TRBV11-2|few
CASSPRSYGRQYF
TGTGCCAGCAGTCCTAGGAGTTACGGGCGGCAGTACTTC
>TRBJ1-5|NA|TRBV28|many
CASSLSGPSNQPQHF
TGTGCCAGCAGTTTATCAGGGCCCAGCAATCAGCCCCAGCATTTT
>TRBJ1-5|NA|TRBV28|many
CASSAGSTRGSNQPQHF
TGTGCCAGCAGTGCCGGGAGCACAAGGGGTAGCAATCAGCCCCAGCATTTT
>TRBJ2-1|TRBD2|TRBV27|many
CASSGGTSPYNEQFF
TGTGCCAGCAGTGGGGGGACTAGCCCCTACAATGAGCAGTTCTTC
>TRBJ2-4|TRBD1|TRBV18|NA
CASSPRGLAKNIQYF
TGTGCCAGCTCACCGAGGGGGCTGGCCAAAAACATTCAGTACTTC
>TRBJ2-1|NA|TRBV4-1|NA
CASSQDPAGSYNEQFF
TGCGCCAGCAGCCAAGATCCGGCGGGGTCCTACAATGAGCAGTTCTTC
>TRBJ1-1|TRBD1|TRBV29-1|many
CSVGPQGANTEAFF
TGCAGCGTGGGACCCCAGGGGGCGAACACTGAAGCTTTCTTT
>TRBJ2-1|TRBD2|TRBV12-3/TRBV12-4|many
CASSPTGGDEQFF
TGTGCCAGCAGTCCGACGGGAGGCGATGAGCAGTTCTTC
>TRBJ1-1|NA|TRBV20-1|many
CSASGGFTEAFF
TGCAGTGCTAGTGGGGGTTTCACTGAAGCTTTCTTT
>TRBJ2-1|NA|TRBV7-9|many
CASSFRTNPPYNEQFF
TGTGCCAGCAGCTTTAGGACAAACCCGCCCTACAATGAGCAGTTCTTC
>TRBJ2-1|TRBD2|TRBV11-2|many
CASSLAPLAGPGGEQFF
TGTGCCAGCAGCTTAGCTCCGCTAGCGGGACCTGGGGGTGAGCAGTTCTTC
>TRBJ2-2|NA|TRBV2|many
CASKGETSYTGELFF
TGTGCCAGCAAGGGGGAGACATCTTACACCGGGGAGCTGTTTTTT
>TRBJ1-5|NA|TRBV20-1|few
CSARDNRVLEPQHF
TGCAGTGCTAGAGATAATAGGGTTTTGGAGCCCCAGCATTTT
>TRBJ1-5|NA|TRBV30|many
CAWGAGWGSNQPQHF
TGTGCCTGGGGAGCAGGGTGGGGTAGCAATCAGCCCCAGCATTTT
>TRBJ2-7|TRBD2|TRBV6-2/TRBV6-3|NA
CASSYRSGTSGSHEQYF
TGTGCCAGCAGTTACCGATCGGGGACTAGCGGGAGCCACGAGCAGTACTTC
>TRBJ2-3|NA|TRBV11-2|many
CASSLRRTASTDTQYF
TGTGCCAGCAGCTTAAGGCGGACGGCTAGCACAGATACGCAGTATTTT
>TRBJ2-5|NA|TRBV9|NA
CASSVNWAGETQYF
TGTGCCAGCAGCGTCAACTGGGCGGGAGAGACCCAGTACTTC
>TRBJ2-4|TRBD2|TRBV20-1|few
CSATQRETKNIQYF
TGCAGTGCCACCCAGCGGGAGACCAAAAACATTCAGTACTTC
>TRBJ2-5|NA|TRBV20-1|many
CSAARADLQQETQYF
TGCAGTGCCGCGCGAGCGGACCTCCAACAAGAGACCCAGTACTTC
>TRBJ1-1|NA|TRBV5-1|many
CASSLTGSNTEAFF
TGCGCCAGCAGCCTAACAGGATCGAACACTGAAGCTTTCTTT
>TRBJ2-7|NA|TRBV5-5|few
CASSLGPSLTYEQYF
TGTGCCAGCAGCTTAGGTCCATCTTTAACCTACGAGCAGTACTTC
>TRBJ2-1|NA|TRBV13|many
CASSLEGGDNEQFF
TGTGCCAGCAGCTTAGAAGGGGGGGATAATGAGCAGTTCTTC
>TRBJ2-1|NA|TRBV7-9|few
CASRSEYNEQFF
TGTGCCAGCAGGAGCGAGTACAATGAGCAGTTCTTC
>TRBJ1-5|NA|TRBV12-3/TRBV12-4|many
CASSPVGAGIHSNQPQHF
TGTGCCAGCAGCCCGGTGGGGGCAGGGATTCATAGCAATCAGCCCCAGCATTTT
>TRBJ1-2|NA|TRBV6-1|NA
CASRPERGRVRRSYTF
TGTGCCAGCAGACCTGAGAGGGGGAGGGTACGGAGGTCCTACACCTTC
>TRBJ2-2|NA|TRBV30|NA
CAWSVPGGTGELFF
TGTGCCTGGAGTGTACCCGGTGGCACCGGGGAGCTGTTTTTT
>TRBJ1-5|NA|TRBV24-1|many
CATSDSRRGGYSNQPQHF
TGTGCCACCAGTGACTCACGTCGGGGGGGATATAGCAATCAGCCCCAGCATTTT
>TRBJ2-1|TRBD2|TRBV10-3|NA
CASKGTGGYNEQFF
TGTGCCAGCAAAGGGACGGGGGGTTACAATGAGCAGTTCTTC
>TRBJ2-7|NA|TRBV28|many
CASSRMDSSYEQYF
TGTGCCAGCAGTAGAATGGACAGCTCCTACGAGCAGTACTTC
>TRBJ2-3|NA|TRBV19|few
CASNQGILTDTQYF
TGTGCCAGTAATCAGGGGATCCTCACAGATACGCAGTATTTT
>TRBJ2-1|NA|TRBV3-1|NA
CASSQDPQSYNEQFF
TGTGCCAGCAGCCAAGATCCTCAGTCCTACAATGAGCAGTTCTTC
>TRBJ2-6|NA|TRBV9|NA
CASSGRYSGANVLTF
TGTGCCAGCAGCGGGAGATACTCTGGGGCCAACGTCCTGACTTTC
>TRBJ1-1|TRBD1|TRBV10-3|many
CAISTGQGMNTEAFF
TGTGCCATCAGCACGGGACAGGGGATGAACACTGAAGCTTTCTTT
>TRBJ2-3|TRBD2|TRBV12-3/TRBV12-4|NA
CASSPIPPHSGGPSTDTQYF
TGTGCCAGCAGCCCAATCCCCCCCCACAGCGGGGGGCCTAGCACAGATACGCAGTATTTT
>TRBJ2-2|NA|TRBV10-2|NA
CASSDQGYTGELFF
TGCGCCAGCAGTGATCAAGGGTATACCGGGGAGCTGTTTTTT
>TRBJ2-3|NA|TRBV6-5|NA
CASSYSQGVNTQYF
TGTGCCAGCAGTTACTCTCAGGGCGTCAATACGCAGTATTTT
>TRBJ2-6|NA|TRBV19|few
CASSIYDSGANVLTF
TGTGCCAGTAGTATATACGATTCTGGGGCCAACGTCCTGACTTTC
>TRBJ1-3|TRBD1|TRBV7-9|NA
CASSSQGGPGNTIYF
TGTGCCAGCAGCAGCCAGGGGGGGCCTGGAAACACCATATATTTT
>TRBJ2-7|NA|TRBV20-1|NA
CSASGDYSYEQYF
TGCAGTGCTTCGGGGGATTACTCCTACGAGCAATACTTC
>TRBJ2-1|NA|TRBV10-2|many
CASSEPTTSSYNEQFF
TGCGCCAGCAGTGAACCTACAACCAGCTCCTACAATGAGCAGTTCTTC
>TRBJ2-3|NA|TRBV5-5|NA
CASSFEFRGDTQYF
TGTGCCAGCAGCTTTGAGTTCAGGGGAGATACGCAGTATTTT
>TRBJ1-6|NA|TRBV11-2|few
CASSLGRTSSPLHF
TGTGCCAGCAGCTTAGGTCGGACCTCCTCACCCCTCCACTTT
>TRBJ2-3|NA|TRBV20-1|many
CSARVAGAADTQYF
TGCAGTGCTAGAGTAGCTGGGGCGGCAGATACGCAGTATTTT